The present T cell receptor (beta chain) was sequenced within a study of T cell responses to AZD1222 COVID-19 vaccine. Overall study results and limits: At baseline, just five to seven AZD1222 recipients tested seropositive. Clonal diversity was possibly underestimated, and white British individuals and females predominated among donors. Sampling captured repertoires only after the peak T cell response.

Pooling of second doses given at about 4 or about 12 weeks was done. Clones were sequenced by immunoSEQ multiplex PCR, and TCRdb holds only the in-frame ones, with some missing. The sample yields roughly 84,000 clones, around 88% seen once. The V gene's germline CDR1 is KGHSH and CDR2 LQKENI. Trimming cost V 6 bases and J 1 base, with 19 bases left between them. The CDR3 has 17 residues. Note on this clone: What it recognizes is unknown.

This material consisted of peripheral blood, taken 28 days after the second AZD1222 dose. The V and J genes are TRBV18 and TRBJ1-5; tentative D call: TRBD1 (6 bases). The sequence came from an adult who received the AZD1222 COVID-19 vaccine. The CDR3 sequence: CASSPSGGGPSNQPQHF. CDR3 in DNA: TGTGCCAGCTCCCCCTCAGGTGGGGGGCCAAGCAATCAGCCCCAGCATTTT.